These 19 T cell receptor beta chains originate from one sample sequenced in a study of type 1 regulatory T cells. TCRdb re-called the reads through MiXCR, storing one row per CDR3 protein. The sample consists of some 89,000 distinct CDR3 sequences, 30% to 35% of them appearing once. The sequenced sample consisted of CD4+ T cells, either the whole sample or a sorted fraction (not recorded which). All receptors come from a human donor in good health.

This chain joins TRBV7-2 and TRBJ2-6; D may be TRBD1 or TRBD2 (7 bases each). The V gene lost 1 base and the J gene lost 2 bases, with 15 bases spanning the gap. Germline CDR1 and CDR2: SGHTA and FQGNSA. The CDR3 has 18 amino acids. The CDR3 bases are TGTGCCAGCAGCTTAGACCCCCAGGGGGGGCCTGGGGCCAACGTCCTGACTTTC. It codes for CASSLDPQGGPGANVLTF.

This clonotype turned up a few times. This chain joins TRBV18 and TRBJ2-5; no reliable D call. The V end lost 0 bases, the J end lost 4 bases, and 3 bases lay between the germline ends. Germline CDR1 KGHSH, CDR2 LQKENI. The length of the CDR3 is 12 residues. The CDR3 nucleotides are TGTGCCAGCTCACCACCGGGAGAGACCCAGTACTTC. This codes for CASSPPGETQYF. Supplemented by reference TRBV18 and TRBJ2-5, the full variable domain reads NAGVMQNPRHLVRRRGQEARLRCSPMKGHSHVYWYRQLPEEGLKFMVYLQKENIIDESGMPKERFSAEFPKEGPSILRIQQVVRGDSAAYFCASSPPGETQYFGPGTRLLVL.

The V and J genes are TRBV5-1 and TRBJ2-1, with TRBD2 matching over 11 bases. Trimming at V came to 4 bases and at J to 5 bases, leaving 5 bases not matched to a gene. Germline CDR1 and CDR2: SGHRS and YFSETQ. The CDR3 runs 15 residues. CDR3: CASSDGTSGHNEQFF. CDR3 bases: TGCGCCAGCAGCGACGGGACTAGCGGCCACAATGAGCAGTTCTTC.

The V call is TRBV5-1, the J call TRBJ2-7; D perhaps matches TRBD2 (5 bases). The length of the CDR3 is 13 residues. Trimming took off 5 bases at V and 5 bases at J, with 14 bases between the two ends. Per germline, CDR1 SGHRS and CDR2 YFSETQ. As DNA, the CDR3 is TGCGCCAGCAGTTACGGGGTTCCCAACGAGCAGTACTTC. Translated, it gives CASSYGVPNEQYF.

The rearrangement joins TRBV20-1 to TRBJ2-1; D gene uncertain. CDR1 and CDR2 (germline): DFQATT, SNEGSKA (reference sequence). The CDR3 has 13 residues. V dropped 0 bases and J dropped 8 bases, with 11 bases sitting between them. For the CDR3, the DNA is TGCAGTGCTAGAGATCATAGTATCTATGAGCAGTTCTTC. It is translated as CSARDHSIYEQFF.

This clonotype was counted between two and nine times. The chain uses TRBV5-1 and TRBJ2-7, with 15 bases aligning to TRBD2. After removal of 4 bases from V and 5 bases from J, the junction contained 10 bases not matched to a gene. The CDR3 is 17 amino acids. CDR1 and CDR2 (germline): SGHRS, YFSETQ. This CDR3 reads CASSPGLAGGPRDEQYF. The CDR3 DNA is TGCGCCAGCAGCCCAGGACTAGCGGGAGGGCCGAGAGACGAGCAGTACTTC.

V gene TRBV7-8 combines with J gene TRBJ1-1; D gene ambiguous. The CDR3 has 13 amino acids. The V end was cut by 0 bases, the J end by 8 bases, with 10 bases between. Germline CDR1 SGHVS, CDR2 FQNEAQ. CDR3 nucleotide sequence: TGTGCCAGCAGCTTAGCGCAGGAGCCAGAAGCTTTCTTT. This encodes CASSLAQEPEAFF.

The chain joins TRBV7-7 to TRBJ2-1; 8 nucleotides agree with TRBD1. With 5 bases clipped from V and 2 bases from J, the junction kept 2 bases outside the gene matches. Germline V gene sequence: CDR1 SSHAT, CDR2 FNYEAQ (reference sequence). The CDR3 extends over 14 amino acids. The CDR3 sequence: CASSQGQAYNEQFF. The DNA for the CDR3 is TGTGCCAGCAGCCAGGGACAGGCCTACAATGAGCAGTTCTTC.

This clonotype was observed a few times. The chain combines TRBV5-1 with TRBJ1-3; D is unresolved. V was clipped by 5 bases and J by 3 bases, with 9 bases between them. Germline CDR1 and CDR2: SGHRS and YFSETQ. The CDR3 covers 13 residues. The CDR3 region has the DNA TGCGCCAGCAGGCCTGTAGATGGAAACACCATATATTTT. Translated, it gives CASRPVDGNTIYF.

V and J are TRBV5-1 and TRBJ2-7; perhaps TRBD2 as D (6 bases). V lost 0 bases and J 3 bases, leaving 13 bases between the germline ends. There are 15 residues in the CDR3. CDR1 and CDR2 from the germline V gene are SGHRS and YFSETQ. CDR3: CASSLGGRKSYEQYF. Written as DNA, the CDR3 is TGCGCCAGCAGCTTGGGAGGGAGGAAAAGCTACGAGCAGTACTTC.

The rearrangement links TRBV9 to TRBJ2-2; D remains ambiguous. This CDR3 contains 13 residues. V shed 1 base and J shed 4 bases, with 5 bases lying between them. From germline, CDR1 is SGDLS and CDR2 YYNGEE. The CDR3 reads CASSVYSTGELFF. The CDR3 coding sequence is TGTGCCAGCAGCGTATACTCCACCGGGGAGCTGTTTTTT. Full variable domain (remainder filled in from reference TRBV9 and TRBJ2-2): DSGVTQTPKHLITATGQRVTLRCSPRSGDLSVYWYQQSLDQGLQFLIQYYNGEERAKGNILERFSAQQFPDLHSELNLSSLELGDSALYFCASSVYSTGELFFGEGSRLTVL.

The chain combines TRBV5-1 with TRBJ2-2; unclear D gene. In germline, CDR1 is SGHRS, CDR2 YFSETQ. V lost 1 base, J lost 0 bases, and 7 bases lay in between. The CDR3 is 15 amino acids. CDR3 nucleotide sequence: TGCGCCAGCAGCTTGTATAGGGCGAACACCGGGGAGCTGTTTTTT. Translated: CASSLYRANTGELFF. The complete variable domain, with remaining parts taken from reference TRBV5-1 and TRBJ2-2, reads KAGVTQTPRYLIKTRGQQVTLSCSPISGHRSVSWYQQTPGQGLQFLFEYFSETQRNKGNFPGRFSGRQFSNSRSEMNVSTLELGDSALYLCASSLYRANTGELFFGEGSRLTVL.

This clonotype was counted between two and nine times. This sequence joins TRBV7-2 and TRBJ1-3; tentatively, D is TRBD1 (5 bases). V lost 5 bases to trimming and J lost 4 bases, with 18 bases between them. CDR1 is SGHTA and CDR2 is FQGNSA in the germline V gene. The CDR3 is 16 residues long. CDR3 nucleotide sequence: TGTGCCAGCAGCATAATGGCAGGGCGTTTAGGAAACACCATATATTTT. This sequence encodes CASSIMAGRLGNTIYF.

The chain links TRBV20-1 to TRBJ2-5; no reliable D call. The V and J ends lost 3 bases and 3 bases respectively, with 11 bases between them. The CDR3 totals 13 residues. Germline-derived CDR1 and CDR2 are DFQATT and SNEGSKA (reference sequence). CDR3 protein: CSASSQREETQYF. The CDR3 DNA reads TGCAGTGCTAGTTCCCAACGTGAAGAGACCCAGTACTTC.

J is TRBJ2-5 and V is TRBV6-2 or TRBV6-3, with D possibly TRBD2 on 7 matching bases. The CDR3 extends over 13 amino acids. Germline assignment: CDR1 MNHEY and CDR2 SVGEGT. The V end was cut by 6 bases, the J end by 3 bases, with 11 bases between. The chain's CDR3 is CASRGAGEETQYF. The CDR3 DNA is TGTGCCAGCAGGGGGGCGGGAGAAGAGACCCAGTACTTC.

This clonotype has only a few counts. In nucleotides, the CDR3 is TGCAGCGTTGGCCTATTTGAGACAGATACGCAGTATTTT. Translated: CSVGLFETDTQYF. The genes are TRBV29-1 and TRBJ2-3; D remains ambiguous. Germline CDR1 and CDR2: SQVTM and ANQGSEA. The V end lost 4 bases, the J end lost 3 bases, and 11 bases lay between the germline ends. The CDR3 sequence is 13 residues long.

There are a few counts of this clonotype. The CDR3 region is CASSKGGSSYNEQFF. The CDR3 bases are TGTGCCAGTAGTAAGGGCGGTAGCTCCTACAATGAGCAGTTCTTC. The chain links TRBV19 to TRBJ2-1; no firm D call. V was pared by 4 bases and J by 0 bases, with 10 bases between. CDR3 size: 15 residues. CDR1 and CDR2 from the germline V gene are LNHDA and SQIVND (reference sequence).

There are a few counts of this clonotype. The chain's CDR3 is CASSPQITGELFF. DNA of the CDR3: TGTGCCAGTAGCCCCCAGATTACCGGGGAGCTGTTTTTT. This chain connects TRBV19 to TRBJ2-2; no clear D gene. The CDR3 consists of 13 residues. Germline loops: CDR1 LNHDA, CDR2 SQIVND (reference sequence). Between the trimmed V and J ends, which lost 6 bases and 5 bases, there was a span of 10 bases.

This sequence joins TRBV5-1 and TRBJ2-4; D is possibly TRBD1 or TRBD2 (5 bases each). Trimming took off 6 bases at V and 8 bases at J, with 21 bases between the two ends. The CDR3 extends over 15 amino acids. Per germline, CDR1 SGHRS and CDR2 YFSETQ. CDR3: CASTLGTAPVDIQYF. Written as DNA, the CDR3 is TGCGCCAGCACGTTAGGGACCGCTCCAGTGGACATTCAGTACTTC. Supplemented by reference TRBV5-1 and TRBJ2-4, the full variable domain reads KAGVTQTPRYLIKTRGQQVTLSCSPISGHRSVSWYQQTPGQGLQFLFEYFSETQRNKGNFPGRFSGRQFSNSRSEMNVSTLELGDSALYLCASTLGTAPVDIQYFGAGTRLSVL.